The entry below gives a single T cell receptor beta chain sequence along with its context. The antigen is unknown. The data belong to a study of shared clonotypes between healthy human individuals. Study-wide background: The study drew on two women and a few men aged 18 to 49 as donors. Study-wide results and caveats: Sequencing depth was a factor that was expected to affect clonotype sharing among donors.

Participating donors were healthy, HIV-negative adults free of recent acute infections or vaccinations. Trimming cost V 5 bases and J 0 bases, with 16 bases left between them. The CDR3 has 17 residues. CDR1 is KGHSH and CDR2 is LQKENI in the germline V gene. Authors' processing steps: Because ImmunoSEQ provided only junction sequences with no quality scores, the filtering differed. Sequencing was performed with immunoSEQ multiplex PCR; in TCRdb, only in-frame clones are kept and a portion is missing. V, J and clone size are taken as reported in that table, and D and trimming were inferred from the DNA itself. The repertoire includes 2 million to 2.5 million clones, 90% to 95% of them detected once, and 0.1% to 0.15% sits in the top ten.

The V gene is TRBV18, the J gene TRBJ2-2; tentatively, D is TRBD1 (6 bases). Source material: naive CD4+ T cells sorted from blood. Documented subset: CD45RA+ positively selected. The clonotype was recovered from a young man in good health. This CDR3 is CASSNQGNLPNTGELFF. The CDR3 nucleotides are TGTGCCAGCTCAAACCAGGGGAATCTACCGAACACCGGGGAGCTGTTTTTT.